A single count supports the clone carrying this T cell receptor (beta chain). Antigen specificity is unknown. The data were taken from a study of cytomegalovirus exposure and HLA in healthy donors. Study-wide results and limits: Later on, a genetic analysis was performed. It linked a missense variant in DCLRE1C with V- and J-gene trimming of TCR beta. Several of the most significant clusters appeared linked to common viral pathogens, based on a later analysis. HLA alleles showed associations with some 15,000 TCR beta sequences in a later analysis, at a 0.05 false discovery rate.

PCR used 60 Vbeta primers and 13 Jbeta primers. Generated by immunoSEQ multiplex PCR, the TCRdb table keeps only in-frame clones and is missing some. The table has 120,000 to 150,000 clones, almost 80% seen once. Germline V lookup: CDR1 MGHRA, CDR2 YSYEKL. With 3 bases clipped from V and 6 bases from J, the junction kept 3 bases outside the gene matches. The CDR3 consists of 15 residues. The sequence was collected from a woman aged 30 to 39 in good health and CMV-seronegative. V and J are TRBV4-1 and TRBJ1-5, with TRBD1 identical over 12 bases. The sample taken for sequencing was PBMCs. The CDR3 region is CASSQGQGASQPQHF. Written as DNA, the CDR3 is TGCGCCAGCAGCCAGGGACAGGGGGCCAGTCAGCCCCAGCATTTT.